This T cell receptor beta chain is drawn from a study of cytomegalovirus exposure and HLA in healthy donors. Study-level results: Subsequent analysis showed first-cohort TCR clusters tending to co-occur in 95 to 150 validation repertoires. The authors enumerated some 170 TCR beta chains as linked to cytomegalovirus. In vitro, a few CMV-associated chains proved specific for CMV antigens. Using the classifier, cytomegalovirus status was reportedly diagnosed with high specificity and sensitivity.

Comment on this clone: Its matching antigen is unknown.

The data were produced by immunoSEQ multiplex PCR, yet TCRdb's version contains in-frame clones alone and is incomplete. This sample has 220,000 or so clones, with approximately 80% found just once. Sequencing was done on a sample of PBMCs. This TCR was sampled from a woman aged 25 to 45 in good health and CMV-seropositive.

DNA for the CDR3: TGTGCCAGCAGTGAGAGCGGGAGCTCCTACGAGCAGTACTTC. Its translation: CASSESGSSYEQYF. V gene TRBV6-5 combines with J gene TRBJ2-7, with TRBD2 matching 8 bases. The CDR3 totals 14 residues. Trimming took 5 bases from V and 0 from J; bases not matched to a gene: 3. The germline gives CDR1 MNHEY, CDR2 SVGAGI.